This T cell receptor (beta chain) appears in the sequencing data of a study of shared clonotypes between healthy human individuals. V lost 7 bases, J lost 0 bases, and 18 bases lay in between. Germline-derived CDR1 and CDR2 are SNHLY and FYNNEI. The CDR3 length is 17 residues. Here immunoSEQ multiplex PCR was the method, and the copy in TCRdb shows in-frame clones only, minus some. Of under 1,100,000 clones detected, around 75% appear once; the ten largest clones hold about 1.5%. What was sequenced was memory CD4+ T cells sorted from blood. Sample subset: CD45RA-negative fraction. This receptor was obtained from a man between 18 and 35 years old in good health. The chain employs TRBV2 and TRBJ1-4, with a possible D match to TRBD1 (6 bases). The CDR3 region has the DNA TGTGCCAGCAAGCTTTTGAGGGGGGGTGCAACTAATGAAAAACTGTTTTTT. Protein product: CASKLLRGGATNEKLFF.